This is a list of T cell receptor beta chains from one sample in a study of T-cell reconstitution after alpha-beta-depleted transplantation in children. In TCRdb, the PCR reads were re-called with MiXCR into one record per CDR3 protein. Here the sample spans 530,000 or so distinct CDR3 sequences, roughly 30% being singletons. Sample: PBMCs, taken before TCRalphabeta/CD19-depleted stem cell transplant. Receptors originate from a boy younger than two with Wiskott-Aldrich syndrome, due to receive a stem cell transplant. The CDR3 runs from the conserved cysteine through the conserved F or W.

J gene,V gene,CDR3 protein
TRBJ2-3,TRBV6-5,CASSYSRDTDTQYF
TRBJ2-7,TRBV7-9,CASSGRGGTYEQYF
TRBJ1-2,TRBV20-1,CSAMTGPGGYTF
TRBJ1-2,TRBV12-3/TRBV12-4,CASSLGQKLSGYTF
TRBJ1-2,TRBV29-1,CSVRQPITYGYTF
TRBJ1-2,TRBV6-5,CASSYLGALGYTF
TRBJ1-5,TRBV20-1,CSARQGIDQPQHF
TRBJ2-3,TRBV3-1,CASSQDRGASTDTQYF
TRBJ1-5,TRBV20-1,CSASAGTDSNQPQHF
TRBJ2-1,TRBV5-1,CASSLAGPGESYNEQFF
TRBJ2-1,TRBV20-1,CSAWTSGRAHNEQFF
TRBJ1-2,TRBV4-1,CASSQDSRRQGGYGYTF
TRBJ2-7,TRBV14,CASSQDGAGKEDEQYF
TRBJ2-1,TRBV7-2,CASAAVLGSYNEQFF
TRBJ2-2,TRBV13,CASTRDRRNTGELFF
TRBJ2-5,TRBV12-3/TRBV12-4,CASTRRGRGQRETQYF
TRBJ1-5,TRBV4-1,CASSQVKVSRQVGNQPQHF
TRBJ2-5,TRBV27,CASSVRLAGAETQYF
TRBJ2-3,TRBV15,CATSRVPGQGMTDTQYF
TRBJ2-7,TRBV15,CATSRDLLLAGGHEQYF
TRBJ2-1,TRBV20-1,CSNKEGTGNNEQFF